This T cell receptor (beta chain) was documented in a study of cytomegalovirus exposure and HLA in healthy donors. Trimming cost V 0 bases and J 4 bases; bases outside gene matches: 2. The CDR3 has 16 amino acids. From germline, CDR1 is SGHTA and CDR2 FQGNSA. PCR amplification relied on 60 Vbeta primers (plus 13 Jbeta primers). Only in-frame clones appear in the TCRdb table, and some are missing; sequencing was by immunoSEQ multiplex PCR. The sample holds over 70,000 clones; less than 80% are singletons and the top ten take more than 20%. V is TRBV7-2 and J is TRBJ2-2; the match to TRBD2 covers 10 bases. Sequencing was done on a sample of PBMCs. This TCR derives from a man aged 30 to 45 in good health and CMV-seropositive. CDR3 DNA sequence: TGTGCCAGCAGCTTAGCGGCTAGCGGGAGCACCGGGGAGCTGTTTTTT. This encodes CASSLAASGSTGELFF.